A selection of T cell receptor beta chains follows, all from one sample in a study of Graves' ophthalmopathy and Graves' hyperthyroidism. TCRdb used MiXCR to reprocess the multiplex PCR reads, holding one entry per CDR3 protein. The sample shows roughly 500,000 distinct CDR3 sequences, roughly an eighth of them seen only once. The source material was blood. These receptors all stem from a woman in her twenties or thirties with Graves' ophthalmopathy. Each CDR3 is given with its conserved first and last residue. D genes are given only for firm matches. Rows give clone size only sometimes, using once, few, many, or a class for an expanded clone.

J,size,V,D,DNA,CDR3
TRBJ1-5,many,TRBV27,TRBD1,TGTGCCAGCAGTGTTACCGGGACAGGGGTTAACCAGCATTTT,CASSVTGTGVNQHF
TRBJ2-5,many,TRBV7-2,-,TGTGCCAGCAGCCCCCTGGGGGGAGAGACCCAGTACTTC,CASSPLGGETQYF
TRBJ1-2,many,TRBV12-3/TRBV12-4,-,TGTGCCAGCAGTTTAGAGGAGGGTCGCTCGGATGGCTACACCTTC,CASSLEEGRSDGYTF
TRBJ2-5,many,TRBV6-5,TRBD1,TGTGCCAGCAGTTACTCCTCGGACAGGGGGCAATGGGAGACCCAGTACTTC,CASSYSSDRGQWETQYF
TRBJ1-2,many,TRBV7-2,-,TGTGCCAGCAGCCTCAGAAGGTATGGCTACACCTTC,CASSLRRYGYTF
TRBJ1-1,many,TRBV15,TRBD1,TGTGCCACCAGCAGACCAGGGACAGAGAGGAACACTGAAGCTTTCTTT,CATSRPGTERNTEAFF
TRBJ2-7,-,TRBV6-5,TRBD1,TGTGCCAGCAGTTACTCAGGGGGACAGGGGGCCTACGAGCAGTACTTC,CASSYSGGQGAYEQYF
TRBJ1-1,many,TRBV27,-,TGTGCCAGCAGTGAAGCGGGGCCGAACACTGAAGCTTTCTTT,CASSEAGPNTEAFF
TRBJ2-2,many,TRBV6-5,TRBD2,TGTGCCAGCAGTTACGGCGGGAGGAACACCGGGGAGCTGTTTTTT,CASSYGGRNTGELFF
TRBJ1-1,-,TRBV6-1,TRBD1,TGTGCCAGCAGTGAATGGGGGGACAGGGGCACTGAAGCTTTCTTT,CASSEWGDRGTEAFF
TRBJ1-2,many,TRBV28,-,TGTGCCAGCAGTTTCGGGGGCGGTCACTATGGCTACACCTTC,CASSFGGGHYGYTF
TRBJ1-2,many,TRBV28,-,TGTGCCAGCAGTTTACCCCAGGGCGTTGGCTACACCTTC,CASSLPQGVGYTF
TRBJ2-1,-,TRBV12-5,TRBD2,TGTGCTAGTGGTCTGGGACTAGCGGGCTACAATGAGCAGTTCTTC,CASGLGLAGYNEQFF
TRBJ2-7,many,TRBV20-1,-,TGCAGTGCTTTCCAATCCTTCGAGCAGTACTTC,CSAFQSFEQYF
TRBJ1-1,many,TRBV25-1,TRBD1,TGTGCCAGCAGAGAGACAGGGTACACTGAAGCTTTCTTT,CASRETGYTEAFF
TRBJ1-1,many,TRBV10-1,-,TGCGCCAGCGTGGAGAGGAGTACTGAAGCTTTCTTT,CASVERSTEAFF
TRBJ2-5,few,TRBV6-2/TRBV6-3,TRBD2,TGTGCCGGCAGCCTACACCCTAGCGGGGGGGCCCCAGAGACCCAGTACTTC,CAGSLHPSGGAPETQYF
TRBJ2-5,many,TRBV5-6,-,TGTGCCAGCAGCTTCGGAACGCCGCGAGAGACCCAGTACTTC,CASSFGTPRETQYF
TRBJ1-2,many,TRBV20-1,-,TGCAGTGCGGGGCACGGGGGAGCTAACTATGGCTACACCTTC,CSAGHGGANYGYTF
TRBJ2-5,many,TRBV28,-,TGTGCCAGCAGTTCCCAGGGCGAAGAGACCCAGTACTTC,CASSSQGEETQYF
TRBJ2-7,many,TRBV6-5,-,TGTGCCAGCAGTTACTTCGGCCGGGACGGAGCCTACGAGCAGTACTTC,CASSYFGRDGAYEQYF
TRBJ1-6,-,TRBV5-1,TRBD1,TGCGCCAGCAGCTTGACGGTACAGGGGAATTCACCCCTCCACTTT,CASSLTVQGNSPLHF
TRBJ2-5,many,TRBV27,-,TGTGCCAGCAGCCACCAGGGGCAAGAGACCAAGTACTTC,CASSHQGQETKYF
TRBJ1-5,many,TRBV6-1,-,TGTGCCAGCAGTGAGCGGGAAAGTCAGCCCCAGCATTTT,CASSERESQPQHF
TRBJ2-7,-,TRBV30,-,TGTGCCTGGAGTGTACTGGGCGACGAGCAGTACTTC,CAWSVLGDEQYF
TRBJ2-2,many,TRBV28,-,TGTGCCAGCAGTTTGAGGAAGCGGAGCGGCACCGGGGAGCTGTTTTTT,CASSLRKRSGTGELFF
TRBJ1-3,few,TRBV5-1,-,TGCGCCAGCAGCCAGAGGGGAGGAAACACCATATATTTT,CASSQRGGNTIYF
TRBJ2-5,-,TRBV6-1,-,TGTGCCAGCAGTGAAGAGTTCGGGGGTAAGGAGACCCAGTACTTC,CASSEEFGGKETQYF
TRBJ2-7,many,TRBV11-2,TRBD2,TGTGCCAGCAGCTTAGAGGTGCAGAGGGGAGGTAATAGCGGGAGGAGGTACGAGCAGTACTTC,CASSLEVQRGGNSGRRYEQYF
TRBJ1-1,many,TRBV15,-,TGTGCCACCAGCGACGGGACCGGGGGCCTTCGAGCTTTCTTT,CATSDGTGGLRAFF
TRBJ1-5,-,TRBV12-3/TRBV12-4,-,TGTGCCAGCAGTTTTGTCCGGGACGCCGTTTATAGCAATCAGCCCCAGCATTTT,CASSFVRDAVYSNQPQHF
TRBJ1-6,-,TRBV11-3,-,TGTGCCAGCAGCCCGAAAGGGTATTATTCACCCCTCCACTTT,CASSPKGYYSPLHF
TRBJ2-5,many,TRBV11-3,-,TGTGCCAGCAGCCAGGCCGGGACGGAAGAGACCCAGTACTTC,CASSQAGTEETQYF
TRBJ1-1,-,TRBV4-1,TRBD1,TGCGCCAGCAGCCCCGAGGGAGGGACAGGGTGGGCGAACACTGAAGCTTTCTTT,CASSPEGGTGWANTEAFF
TRBJ1-5,many,TRBV19,TRBD1,TGTGCCAGTAGGTTGGGACAGGGCGACCTTCAGCCCCAGCATTTT,CASRLGQGDLQPQHF
TRBJ1-2,many,TRBV24-1,TRBD1,TGTGCCACCAGTGATCGGACAGGATACTATGGCTACACCTTC,CATSDRTGYYGYTF
TRBJ1-2,many,TRBV29-1,-,TGCAGCGTTGAAGATCGGGATGGCTACACCTTC,CSVEDRDGYTF
TRBJ1-6,-,TRBV30,-,TGTGCCTGGAGTGCCGGAAATTCACCCCTCCACTTT,CAWSAGNSPLHF
TRBJ1-5,many,TRBV19,TRBD1,TGTGCCAGTAGCCTAAATACAGGGGTCAATCAGCCCCAGCATTTT,CASSLNTGVNQPQHF
TRBJ2-7,few,TRBV20-1,TRBD2,TGCAGTGCTAGAGATCTTGGGCGGGAGCCCTACGAGCAGTACTTC,CSARDLGREPYEQYF
TRBJ1-2,many,TRBV12-3/TRBV12-4,-,TGTGCCAGCAGTTTATCCGCAAGGGTAGCTGGCTACACCTTC,CASSLSARVAGYTF
TRBJ1-2,few,TRBV27,-,TGTGCCAGCAGAAAAGGGGGGGGGGCAGATGGCTACACCTTC,CASRKGGGADGYTF
TRBJ1-2,many,TRBV19,-,TGTGCCACTTCACCGGGACGGGTGAACTATGGCTACACCTTC,CATSPGRVNYGYTF
TRBJ1-1,many,TRBV10-3,-,TGTGCCGTCACAGGTAACACTGAAGCTTTCTTT,CAVTGNTEAFF
TRBJ2-5,few,TRBV7-9,-,TGTGCCAGCAGCCCGCGGGGTGGGCTTCAAGAGACCCAGTACTTC,CASSPRGGLQETQYF
TRBJ1-2,many,TRBV10-3,-,TGTGCCATCAGTCTGGACAGCGATTATGGCTACACCTTC,CAISLDSDYGYTF
TRBJ2-3,many,TRBV27,-,TGTGCCAGCAGTTTATGGCACCCTAGCACAGATACGCAGTATTTT,CASSLWHPSTDTQYF